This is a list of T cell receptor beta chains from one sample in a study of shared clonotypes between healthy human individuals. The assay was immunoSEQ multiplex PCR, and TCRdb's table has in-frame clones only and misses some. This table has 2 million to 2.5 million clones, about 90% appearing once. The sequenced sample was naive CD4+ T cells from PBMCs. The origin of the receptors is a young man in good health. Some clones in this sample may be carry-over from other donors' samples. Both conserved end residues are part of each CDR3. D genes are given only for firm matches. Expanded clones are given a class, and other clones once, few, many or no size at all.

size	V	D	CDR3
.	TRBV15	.	CATSGARGMEPQHF
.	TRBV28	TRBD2	CATSWHSGGTDEQYF
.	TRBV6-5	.	CASSSQGLGSSYEQYF
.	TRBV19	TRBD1	CASSPSNRGQPQHF
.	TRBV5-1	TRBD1	CASSTRQGSTNEKLFF
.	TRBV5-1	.	CASSGATDVQYEQYF
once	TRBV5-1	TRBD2	CASSFGGSGANEQFF
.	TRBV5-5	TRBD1	CASSLMTGRDEQYF
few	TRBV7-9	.	CASSLVRAEEAFF
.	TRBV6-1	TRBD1	CASSELRDRGLYGYTF
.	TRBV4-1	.	CASSQSRATGVTEAFF
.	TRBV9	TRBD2	CASSPSGGRSTDTQYF
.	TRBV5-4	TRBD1	CASSAATGGGTEAFF
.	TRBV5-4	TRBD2	CASSRGTRTYEQYF
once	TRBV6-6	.	CASTQQGGGNTIYF
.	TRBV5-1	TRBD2	CASSFSGSSYEQFF
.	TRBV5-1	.	CASSPQGSYNEQFF
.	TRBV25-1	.	CASSPSIVGGDEQFF
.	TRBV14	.	CASSQDWGRMNTEAFF
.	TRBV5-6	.	CASSLIRGNYGYTF